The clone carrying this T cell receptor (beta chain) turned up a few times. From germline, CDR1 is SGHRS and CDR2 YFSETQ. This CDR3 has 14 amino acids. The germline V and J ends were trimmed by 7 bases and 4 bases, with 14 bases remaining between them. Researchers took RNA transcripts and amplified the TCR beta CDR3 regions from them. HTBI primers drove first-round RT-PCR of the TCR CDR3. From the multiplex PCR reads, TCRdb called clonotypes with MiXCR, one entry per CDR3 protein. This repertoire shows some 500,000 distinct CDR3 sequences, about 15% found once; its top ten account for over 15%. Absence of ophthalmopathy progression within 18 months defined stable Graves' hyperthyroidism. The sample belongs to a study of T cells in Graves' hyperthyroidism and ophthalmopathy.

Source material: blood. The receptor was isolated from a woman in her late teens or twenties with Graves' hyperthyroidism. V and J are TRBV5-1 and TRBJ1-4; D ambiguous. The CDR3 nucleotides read TGCGCCAGCGCGTCAAAAGTGGGTAATGAAAAACTGTTTTTT. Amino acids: CASASKVGNEKLFF.